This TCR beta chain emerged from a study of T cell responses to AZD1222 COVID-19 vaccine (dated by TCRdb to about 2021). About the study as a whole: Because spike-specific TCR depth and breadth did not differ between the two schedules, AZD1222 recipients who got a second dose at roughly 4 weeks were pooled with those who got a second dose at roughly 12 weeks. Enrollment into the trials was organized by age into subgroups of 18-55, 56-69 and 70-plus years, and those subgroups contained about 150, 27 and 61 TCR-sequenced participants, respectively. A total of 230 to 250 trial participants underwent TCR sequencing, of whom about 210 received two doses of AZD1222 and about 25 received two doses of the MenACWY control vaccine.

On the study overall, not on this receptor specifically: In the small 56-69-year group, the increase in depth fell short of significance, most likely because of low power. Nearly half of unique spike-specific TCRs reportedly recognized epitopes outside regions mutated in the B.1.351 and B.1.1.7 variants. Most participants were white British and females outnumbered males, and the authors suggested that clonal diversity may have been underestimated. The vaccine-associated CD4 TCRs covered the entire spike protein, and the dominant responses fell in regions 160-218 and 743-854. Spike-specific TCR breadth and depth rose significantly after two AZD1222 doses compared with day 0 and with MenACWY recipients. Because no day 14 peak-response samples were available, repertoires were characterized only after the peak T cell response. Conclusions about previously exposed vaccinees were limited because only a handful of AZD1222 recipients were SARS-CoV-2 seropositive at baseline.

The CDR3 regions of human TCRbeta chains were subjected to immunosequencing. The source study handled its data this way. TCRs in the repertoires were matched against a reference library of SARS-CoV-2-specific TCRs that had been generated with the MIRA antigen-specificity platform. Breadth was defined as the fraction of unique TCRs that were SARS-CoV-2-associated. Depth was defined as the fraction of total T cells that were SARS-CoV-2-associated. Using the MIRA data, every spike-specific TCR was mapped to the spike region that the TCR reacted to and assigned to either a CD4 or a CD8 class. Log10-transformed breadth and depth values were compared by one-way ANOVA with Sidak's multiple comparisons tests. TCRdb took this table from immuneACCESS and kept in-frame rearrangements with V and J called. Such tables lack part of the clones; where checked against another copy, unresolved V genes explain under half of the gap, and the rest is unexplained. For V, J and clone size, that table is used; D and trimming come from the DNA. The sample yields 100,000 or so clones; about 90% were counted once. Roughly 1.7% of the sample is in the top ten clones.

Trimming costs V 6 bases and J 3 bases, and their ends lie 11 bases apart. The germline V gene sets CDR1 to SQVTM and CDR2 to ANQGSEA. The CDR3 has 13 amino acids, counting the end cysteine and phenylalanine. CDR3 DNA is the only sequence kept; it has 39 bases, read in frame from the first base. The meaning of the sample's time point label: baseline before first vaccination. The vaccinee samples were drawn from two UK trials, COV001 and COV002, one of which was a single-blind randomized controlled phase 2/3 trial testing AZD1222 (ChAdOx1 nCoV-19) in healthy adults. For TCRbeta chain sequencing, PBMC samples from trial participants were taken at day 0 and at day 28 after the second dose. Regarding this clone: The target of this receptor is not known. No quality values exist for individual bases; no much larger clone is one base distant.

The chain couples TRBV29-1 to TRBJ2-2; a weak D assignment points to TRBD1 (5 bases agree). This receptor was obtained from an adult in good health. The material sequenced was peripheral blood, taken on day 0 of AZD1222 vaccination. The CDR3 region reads CSVPDRDTGELFF. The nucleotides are TGCAGCGTCCCTGACAGAGACACCGGGGAGCTGTTTTTT.